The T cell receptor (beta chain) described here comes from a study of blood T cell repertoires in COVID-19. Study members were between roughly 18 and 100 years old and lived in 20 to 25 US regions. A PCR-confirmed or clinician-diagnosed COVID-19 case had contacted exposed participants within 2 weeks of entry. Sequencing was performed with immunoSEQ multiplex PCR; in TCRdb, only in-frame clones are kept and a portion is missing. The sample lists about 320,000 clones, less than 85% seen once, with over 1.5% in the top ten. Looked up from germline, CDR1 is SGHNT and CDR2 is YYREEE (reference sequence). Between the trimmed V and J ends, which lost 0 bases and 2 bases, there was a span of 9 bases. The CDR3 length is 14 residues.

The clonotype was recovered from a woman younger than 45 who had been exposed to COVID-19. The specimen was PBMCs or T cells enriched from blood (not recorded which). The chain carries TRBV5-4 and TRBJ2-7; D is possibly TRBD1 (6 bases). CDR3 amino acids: CASSLAQGAYEQYF. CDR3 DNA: TGTGCCAGCAGCTTGGCACAGGGTGCCTACGAGCAGTACTTC.